This T cell receptor (beta chain) was obtained from a study of cytomegalovirus exposure and HLA in healthy donors. Per germline, CDR1 MDHEN and CDR2 SYDVKM. The junction had 3 bases not matched to a gene; V was cut back by 3 bases and J by 3 bases. This CDR3 is 14 amino acids long. Here immunoSEQ multiplex PCR was the method, and the copy in TCRdb shows in-frame clones only, minus some. The repertoire holds roughly 300,000 clones, with about nine tenths as singletons. The table lists this clone with a few counts. This TCR was sampled from a woman aged 25 to 45 in good health and CMV-seropositive. The material sequenced was PBMCs. The V and J genes are TRBV28 and TRBJ2-7; 9 nucleotides match TRBD1. The CDR3 here is CASSLGQGDYEQYF. The CDR3 DNA is TGTGCCAGCAGTTTGGGACAGGGTGACTACGAGCAGTACTTC. The full variable domain, rest sourced from reference TRBV28 and TRBJ2-7, is DVKVTQSSRYLVKRTGEKVFLECVQDMDHENMFWYRQDPGLGLRLIYFSYDVKMKEKGDIPEGYSVSREKKERFSLILESASTNQTSMYLCASSLGQGDYEQYFGPGTRLTVT.